The T cell receptor (beta chain) described here comes from a study of T cell responses to AZD1222 COVID-19 vaccine. Concerning this clone: The target antigen is unknown.

Second-dose schedules of about 4 or about 12 weeks were combined. V gave up 0 bases and J gave up 5 bases, with 17 bases separating them. CDR3 length: 16 amino acids. Germline CDR1 and CDR2: SGHRS and YFSETQ. The assay was immunoSEQ multiplex PCR, and TCRdb's table has in-frame clones only and misses some. The sample holds around 100,000 clones, around 87% seen once. General observations from the study: Most donors were white British and more were female, and clonal diversity was possibly underestimated. Repertoire sampling happened only post peak T cell response.

This specimen consisted of peripheral blood, obtained 28 days after the second AZD1222 dose. The V gene is TRBV5-1, the J gene TRBJ1-2; possible D gene TRBD1, 5 bases. This TCR derives from an adult who received the AZD1222 COVID-19 vaccine. CDR3 region: CASSLAGRAREYGYTF. The CDR3 DNA reads as TGCGCCAGCAGCTTGGCCGGCAGGGCCAGGGAATATGGCTACACCTTC.